The TCR beta chain under discussion was sequenced for a study of OX40 agonist ivuxolimab in advanced cancers. Using immunoSEQ multiplex PCR, the repertoire was profiled, and TCRdb retains in-frame clones only, with some absent. The sample includes more than 85,000 clones, more than 85% of them seen just once. Points from the study as a whole: Expanded clones were, on average, more numerous among CD8+ T cells than CD4+.

Germline CDR1 reads KGHSH; CDR2 reads LQKENI. The V and J ends lost 8 bases and 2 bases, in that order; junction bases with no gene match: 0. CDR3 length: 12 residues. Patients were ineligible given autoimmune disease history or systemic immunosuppression. Worth noting for this clone: The target antigen is unknown.

The receptor comes from an adult with an advanced solid tumor such as melanoma, head and neck, liver or kidney cancer. Material: CD4+ or CD8+ T cells sorted from blood, obtained in a trial of the OX40 agonist ivuxolimab. The V gene is TRBV18, the J gene TRBJ2-7, with 10 positions matching TRBD1. The CDR3 bases are TGTGCCAGCGGGACAGGGGCCTACGAGCAGTACTTC. Its protein is CASGTGAYEQYF.